Given below is one TCR beta chain in context. Its antigen is as yet unknown. This sample is part of a study of T cell repertoires in cytomegalovirus infection. Trimming took 5 bases from V and 4 from J; bases not matched to a gene: 9. The germline V gene encodes CDR1 SEHNR and CDR2 FQNEAQ (reference sequence). The CDR3 has 15 amino acids. MiXCR was run by TCRdb on the reads, yielding one entry per CDR3 protein. The sample carries roughly 920,000 distinct CDR3 sequences, roughly a third recorded once. This specimen was cultured CD8+ T cells from PBMCs, taken from culture after CMV antigen stimulation. The chain combines TRBV7-9 with TRBJ1-1; 8 positions agree with TRBD1. The clonotype originates from a human donor in good health (CMV status not recorded). Some clones in this sample may be carry-over from other donors' samples. As DNA, the CDR3 is TGTGCCAGCAGCCCGGGAGGACAGGGTATCACTGAAGCTTTCTTT. Translation: CASSPGGQGITEAFF.